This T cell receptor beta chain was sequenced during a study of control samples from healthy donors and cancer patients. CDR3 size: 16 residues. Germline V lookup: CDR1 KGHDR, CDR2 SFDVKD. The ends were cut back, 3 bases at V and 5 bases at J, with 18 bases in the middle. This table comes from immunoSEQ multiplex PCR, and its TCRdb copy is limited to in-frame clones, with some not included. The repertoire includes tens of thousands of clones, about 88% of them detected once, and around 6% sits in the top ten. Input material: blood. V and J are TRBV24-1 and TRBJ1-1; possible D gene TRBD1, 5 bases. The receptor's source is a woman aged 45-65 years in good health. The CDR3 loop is CATSDHPGKGWTEAFF. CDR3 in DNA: TGTGCCACCAGTGATCACCCGGGAAAGGGGTGGACTGAAGCTTTCTTT.